What follows are 27 T cell receptor beta chains derived from one specimen sequenced in a study of cytomegalovirus exposure and HLA in healthy donors. Amplification used 60 Vbeta primers and 13 Jbeta primers. Clones were sequenced by immunoSEQ multiplex PCR, and TCRdb holds only the in-frame ones, with some missing. The table shows around 190,000 clones, with almost 85% occurring only once. The sequenced sample was PBMCs. These receptors were taken from a woman aged 45 to 65 in good health and CMV-seronegative.

CDR3 in DNA: TGCGCCAGCAGCTTGCGGGAGACCCAGTACTTC. Translated: CASSLRETQYF. The V gene is TRBV5-1, the J gene TRBJ2-5, with D hard to call. In germline, CDR1 is SGHRS, CDR2 YFSETQ. Trimming removed 1 base from V and 5 bases from J, with 3 bases in between. The CDR3 is 11 amino acids.

The CDR3 nucleotides are TGTGCCAGCCGCGGAAGTGAAAAACTGTTTTTT. Translating it yields CASRGSEKLFF. The chain has TRBV6-5 and TRBJ1-4; unclear D gene. There are 11 residues in the CDR3. The ends were cut back, 8 bases at V and 7 bases at J, with 8 bases in the middle. CDR1 MNHEY and CDR2 SVGAGI come from the germline V gene.

The rearrangement joins TRBV27 to TRBJ1-6; 8 nucleotides align to TRBD1. V lost 6 bases, J lost 3 bases, and 7 bases stayed unmatched. Per germline, CDR1 MNHEY and CDR2 SMNVEV (reference sequence). The CDR3 consists of 16 residues. The CDR3 DNA sequence: TGTGCCAGCAGCCTCGGACAGGGTGGCTATAATTCACCCCTCCACTTT. This codes for CASSLGQGGYNSPLHF.

This clone turned up a few times. The chain has TRBV5-1 and TRBJ1-4; no definite D call. This CDR3 region has 15 residues. V was cut by 0 bases and J by 2 bases, with 8 bases left in between. Germline V CDR1 and CDR2: SGHRS, YFSETQ. CDR3 sequence (DNA): TGCGCCAGCAGCTTGGGAGCGGCGACTAATGAAAAACTGTTTTTT. Its translation: CASSLGAATNEKLFF.

This rearrangement joins TRBV7-9 to TRBJ2-1, with 12 bases matching TRBD2. Unmatched junction bases numbered 11, after V lost 5 bases and J lost 9 bases. Germline values: CDR1 SEHNR, CDR2 FQNEAQ (reference sequence). The CDR3 length is 16 residues. This CDR3 reads CASSTPRLAGEGEQFF. Written as DNA, the CDR3 is TGTGCCAGCAGCACACCCCGACTAGCGGGAGAGGGTGAGCAGTTCTTC.

The rearrangement joins TRBV19 to TRBJ2-7; the match to TRBD2 covers 7 bases. This CDR3 contains 14 residues. CDR1 and CDR2 (germline): LNHDA, SQIVND (reference sequence). The trim removed 3 bases at V and 2 bases at J, leaving 4 bases unmatched. The CDR3 spells CASSITSDTYEQYF. The CDR3 DNA follows: TGTGCCAGTAGTATCACTAGCGATACCTACGAGCAGTACTTC.

The J gene is TRBJ1-1, the V gene TRBV30; no clear D. Germline values: CDR1 GTSNPN, CDR2 SVGIG (reference sequence). The CDR3 consists of 11 residues. Trimming left V 3 bases short and J 8 bases short, with 10 bases between. The CDR3 nucleotides read TGTGCCTGGAGGGAGGGCCCAGAAGCTTTCTTT. Amino acid sequence: CAWREGPEAFF.

The J gene is TRBJ2-7, the V gene TRBV4-1; 7 bases align to TRBD1. Trimming removed 1 base from V and 4 bases from J; junction bases left unmatched: 4. The germline V gene encodes CDR1 MGHRA and CDR2 YSYEKL. This CDR3 region has 14 residues. The CDR3 is CASSQGTGVYEQYF. CDR3 nucleotides: TGCGCCAGCAGCCAAGGGACAGGAGTATACGAGCAGTACTTC.

The chain recombines TRBV25-1 with TRBJ2-5, with 7 bases aligning to TRBD2. CDR3 length: 16 amino acids. V lost 6 bases, J lost 1 base, and 11 bases stayed unmatched. Germline CDR1 and CDR2: MGHDK and SYGVNS. CDR3 nucleotides: TGTGCCAGCAGGTGGTGGGGGAGCGGGGCCCAAGAGACCCAGTACTTC. Translating it yields CASRWWGSGAQETQYF.

The genes are TRBV5-1 and TRBJ2-3; D uncertain. CDR1 and CDR2 (germline): SGHRS, YFSETQ. The CDR3 extends over 14 amino acids. V lost 0 bases and J 3 bases, leaving 8 bases between the germline ends. CDR3 sequence reads: CASSLDKPTDTQYF. In nucleotides, the CDR3 is TGCGCCAGCAGCTTGGACAAACCGACAGATACGCAGTATTTT.

The chain has TRBV4-1 and TRBJ2-7; a weak D match, TRBD2 (6 bases). Germline V lookup: CDR1 MGHRA, CDR2 YSYEKL. The CDR3 covers 16 residues. Between the trimmed V and J ends, which lost 2 bases and 0 bases, there was a span of 14 bases. The CDR3 here is CASSQLLAISSYEQYF. The CDR3 DNA reads as TGCGCCAGCAGCCAATTACTAGCAATAAGCTCCTACGAGCAGTACTTC.

The V call is TRBV7-2, the J call TRBJ2-5; 9 bases fit TRBD1. The end of the DNA is better explained by TRBJ2-7, so the J call may be wrong. The CDR3 is 17 residues long. Germline CDR1 SGHTA, CDR2 FQGNSA. CDR3 DNA sequence: TGTGCCAGCAGCCCTCTGGGCGGGACAGGGTTATCCTACGAGCAGTACTTC. Translating gives CASSPLGGTGLSYEQYF.

The chain uses TRBV30 and TRBJ2-1, with a tentative D call TRBD2 (6 bases). The length of the CDR3 is 17 residues. Trimming left V 0 bases short and J 1 base short, with 16 bases between. Looked up from germline, CDR1 is GTSNPN and CDR2 is SVGIG (reference sequence). Written as DNA, the CDR3 is TGTGCCTGGAGTGTGCTGACGGTTCGGGAGTCCTACAATGAGCAGTTCTTC. Protein: CAWSVLTVRESYNEQFF.

This sequence joins TRBV30 and TRBJ1-2, with D uncertain. Germline CDR1 is GTSNPN and CDR2 is SVGIG (reference sequence). V lost 2 bases and J 6 bases, leaving 7 bases between the germline ends. The CDR3 spans 11 residues. CDR3 nucleotide sequence: TGTGCCTGGAGTAGAGGGAATGGCTACACCTTC. The encoded protein is CAWSRGNGYTF. Full variable domain (rest looked up from reference TRBV30 and TRBJ1-2): SQTIHQWPATLVQPVGSPLSLECTVEGTSNPNLYWYRQAAGRGLQLLFYSVGIGQISSEVPQNLSASRPQDRQFILSSKKLLLSDSGFYLCAWSRGNGYTFGSGTRLTVV.

The chain combines TRBV6-6 with TRBJ2-2; TRBD1 is a possible D gene (6 bases). Germline assignment: CDR1 MNHNY and CDR2 SVGAGI (reference sequence). The CDR3 length is 16 residues. V shed 0 bases and J shed 6 bases, with 14 bases lying between them. The chain's CDR3 is CASSYSLGGVAGELFF. CDR3 DNA sequence: TGTGCCAGCAGTTACTCTCTAGGGGGAGTGGCCGGGGAGCTGTTTTTT.

The gene calls are TRBV6-1 and TRBJ1-1; D is unclear. CDR1 MNHNS and CDR2 SASEGT come from the germline V gene. V was clipped by 8 bases and J by 1 base, with 8 bases between them. The CDR3 is made up of 12 amino acids. The CDR3 sequence is CASLETNTEAFF. CDR3 bases: TGTGCCAGCTTGGAGACGAACACTGAAGCTTTCTTT.

This chain links TRBV19 with TRBJ1-6; D remains ambiguous. The CDR3 runs 17 residues. The germline V and J ends were trimmed by 7 bases and 7 bases, with 23 bases remaining between them. Looked up from germline, CDR1 is LNHDA and CDR2 is SQIVND (reference sequence). The DNA of the CDR3 is TGTGCCAGTAACTTAGGAAGCGCCCGATCGTGGAATTCACCCCTCCACTTT. Translated, it gives CASNLGSARSWNSPLHF.

The chain couples TRBV6-1 to TRBJ2-7; 7 bases align to TRBD1. V shed 6 bases and J 1 base; nucleotides not matched to a gene: 3. The CDR3 loop spans 13 amino acids. Germline V gene lookup returns CDR1 MNHNS and CDR2 SASEGT. The CDR3, as DNA: TGTGCCAGCAGCTGGGACAGATCCTACGAGCAGTACTTC. This codes for CASSWDRSYEQYF.

The chain joins TRBV27 to TRBJ1-2; no clear D gene. V lost 3 bases and J 3 bases, leaving 8 bases between the germline ends. The CDR3 runs 13 residues. The germline gives CDR1 MNHEY, CDR2 SMNVEV (reference sequence). In DNA, the CDR3 is TGTGCCAGCAGTTTTAACCAGGACTATGGCTACACCTTC. Protein: CASSFNQDYGYTF.

V usage is TRBV7-9 and J usage is TRBJ2-5; possibly TRBD1 for D (6 bases). The CDR3 is made up of 16 amino acids. CDR1 is SEHNR and CDR2 is FQNEAQ in the germline V gene (reference sequence). The V end lost 0 bases, the J end lost 2 bases, and 13 bases lay between the germline ends. The CDR3 nucleotides read TGTGCCAGCAGCTTAGCGGGTACAGGGCGGCAAGAGACCCAGTACTTC. The encoded protein is CASSLAGTGRQETQYF.

The chain recombines TRBV7-8 with TRBJ1-1, with a possible D match to TRBD1 (5 bases). V was shortened by 4 bases and J by 4 bases, with 28 bases between the two germline ends. Germline CDR1 SGHVS, CDR2 FQNEAQ. The CDR3 extends over 19 amino acids. Here the CDR3 reads CASSSRRGLSSSGVTEAFF. CDR3 nucleotides: TGTGCCAGCAGCTCCCGTCGGGGATTAAGCTCTTCGGGGGTCACTGAAGCTTTCTTT. The full variable domain, in which reference TRBV7-8 and TRBJ1-1 provide the parts outside the CDR3, is GAGVSQSPRYKVAKRGQDVALRCDPISGHVSLFWYQQALGQGPEFLTYFQNEAQLDKSGLPSDRFFAERPEGSVSTLKIQRTQQEDSAVYLCASSSRRGLSSSGVTEAFFGQGTRLTVV.

The chain's CDR3 is CASSTSTDTQYF. The CDR3, as DNA: TGCGCCAGCAGCACTAGCACAGATACGCAGTATTTT. This chain connects TRBV5-1 to TRBJ2-3, with D unresolved. CDR3 length: 12 residues. Deletions cut 4 bases from V and 0 bases from J, with 3 bases between. Germline assignment: CDR1 SGHRS and CDR2 YFSETQ.

This chain connects TRBV29-1 to TRBJ1-4; TRBD1 is a possible D gene (5 bases). This CDR3 has 13 residues. V was trimmed by 6 bases and J by 4 bases, leaving 12 bases between them. Germline V gene lookup returns CDR1 SQVTM and CDR2 ANQGSEA. CDR3 bases: TGCAGCGTCGCCCGGGGGAATAATGAAAAACTGTTTTTT. Amino acids: CSVARGNNEKLFF. The full variable domain, in which reference TRBV29-1 and TRBJ1-4 provide the parts outside the CDR3, is SAVISQKPSRDICQRGTSLTIQCQVDSQVTMMFWYRQQPGQSLTLIATANQGSEATYESGFVIDKFPISRPNLTFSTLTVSNMSPEDSSIYLCSVARGNNEKLFFGSGTQLSVL.

CDR3 DNA: TGTGCCAGCAGCTCGAGCTCTGGGGCCAACGTCCTGACTTTC. This codes for CASSSSSGANVLTF. The chain has TRBV5-4 and TRBJ2-6; D not certain. V was clipped by 3 bases and J by 0 bases, with 4 bases between them. The CDR3 consists of 14 residues. Germline V CDR1 and CDR2: SGHNT, YYREEE (reference sequence). The full variable domain, with the rest looked up from reference TRBV5-4 and TRBJ2-6, is ETGVTQSPTHLIKTRGQQVTLRCSSQSGHNTVSWYQQALGQGPQFIFQYYREEENGRGNFPPRFSGLQFPNYSSELNVNALELDDSALYLCASSSSSGANVLTFGAGSRLTVL.

The rearrangement uses TRBV5-1 and TRBJ2-5; D is unclear. Between the trimmed V and J ends, which lost 3 bases and 5 bases, there was a span of 11 bases. Germline V lookup: CDR1 SGHRS, CDR2 YFSETQ. There are 13 residues in the CDR3. The CDR3 spells CASSSLSRETQYF. The CDR3 nucleotides read TGCGCCAGCAGCTCCCTCTCTAGGGAGACCCAGTACTTC.

The gene calls are TRBV6-1 and TRBJ2-5, with 9 bases that match TRBD2. Germline V CDR1 and CDR2: MNHNS, SASEGT. The CDR3 covers 15 residues. V trimming: 1 base; J trimming: 5 bases; junction bases outside the gene matches: 5. CDR3 in DNA: TGTGCCAGCAGTGAAGGTGGGACTAGCTCTGAGACCCAGTACTTC. Its translation is CASSEGGTSSETQYF.

V is TRBV5-1 and J is TRBJ2-7; TRBD2 matches 9 bases. The germline V gene encodes CDR1 SGHRS and CDR2 YFSETQ. J gave up 2 bases and V 4 bases, and 7 bases lay outside the gene matches. This CDR3 is built from 15 residues. CDR3 protein: CASSLLPSGTYEQYF. CDR3 DNA sequence: TGCGCCAGCAGCCTACTCCCTAGCGGGACCTACGAGCAGTACTTC.